The clone carrying this T cell receptor beta chain turned up a few times. This entry comes from a study of blood T cells in healthy people across ages. A second PCR of roughly 6 to 12 cycles used a sample-barcoded 5' primer and a J-beta primer mix. Each CDR3 protein is one row after TCRdb ran MiXCR on the 5' RACE reads. The sample lists around 900,000 distinct CDR3 sequences, roughly 51% occurring once. The CDR3 loop spans 15 amino acids. The germline V and J ends were trimmed by 0 bases and 4 bases, with 13 bases remaining between them. CDR1 and CDR2 from the germline V gene are MGHRA and YSYEKL. V and J are TRBV4-1 and TRBJ2-7; D may be TRBD1 (6 bases). The TCR originated in a woman in her fifties or sixties in good health. The sample taken for sequencing was blood. CDR3 nucleotide sequence: TGCGCCAGCAGCCAAGAACAGGGTTGGACTTACGAGCAGTACTTC. This gives the protein CASSQEQGWTYEQYF.